Sequencing of this T cell receptor (beta chain) was carried out in a study of blood T cell repertoires in COVID-19. Across 20 to 25 US areas, participants ranged in age from 18 to 89 years. Cohorts were determined from participant-reported clinical history. Before being deemed recovered, Cohort 3 donors had two negative PCRs, clearance, or symptom resolution. Per the original methods: Scientists estimated how many nucleated cells there were by amplifying reference gene primers. Sequenced by immunoSEQ multiplex PCR; TCRdb stores in-frame clones only, minus some. D and trimming were read from the DNA, whereas the V and J calls and clone size are those reported in that table. The sample carries approximately 180,000 clones, around 73% recorded once. This CDR3 spans 16 amino acids. Trimming stripped 3 bases from V and 0 bases from J, with 12 bases between. Looked up from germline, CDR1 is SGHTA and CDR2 is FQGNSA.

The TCR was taken from a woman between 45 and 65 years old who had recovered from COVID-19. Sequencing was done on a sample of PBMCs or T cells enriched from blood (not recorded which). The chain employs TRBV7-2 and TRBJ2-1; D is unresolved. CDR3 sequence (DNA): TGTGCCAGCAGCTTGCGAAGCGTTAGCTCCTACAATGAGCAGTTCTTC. Amino acids: CASSLRSVSSYNEQFF.